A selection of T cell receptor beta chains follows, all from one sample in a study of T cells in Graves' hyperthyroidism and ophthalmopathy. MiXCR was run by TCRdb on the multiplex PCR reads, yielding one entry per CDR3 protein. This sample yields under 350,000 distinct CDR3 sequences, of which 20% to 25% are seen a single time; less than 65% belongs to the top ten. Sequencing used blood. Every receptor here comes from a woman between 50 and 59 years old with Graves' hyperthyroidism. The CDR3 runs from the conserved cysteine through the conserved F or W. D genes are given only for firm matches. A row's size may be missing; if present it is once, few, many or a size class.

CDR3: CASSRARDTGELFF; DNA: TGTGCCAGCAGTCGGGCACGGGACACCGGGGAGCTGTTTTTT; D: -; size: once; J: TRBJ2-2; V: TRBV2
CDR3: CSARDSGPQGPGAKNIQYF; DNA: TGCAGTGCTAGAGATTCTGGTCCACAGGGCCCCGGGGCCAAAAACATTCAGTACTTC; D: -; size: many; J: TRBJ2-4; V: TRBV20-1
CDR3: CATQPRDRDPYGYTF; DNA: TGTGCCACCCAGCCCCGGGACAGGGATCCCTATGGCTACACCTTC; D: TRBD1; size: few; J: TRBJ1-2; V: TRBV19
CDR3: CSVSTRGRSNEQFF; DNA: TGCAGCGTTTCCACCCGGGGACGAAGCAATGAGCAGTTCTTC; D: -; size: few; J: TRBJ2-1; V: TRBV29-1
CDR3: CASSQRGGLGETQYF; DNA: TGTGCCAGCAGCCAAAGAGGGGGCCTGGGAGAGACCCAGTACTTC; D: TRBD1; size: -; J: TRBJ2-5; V: TRBV3-1
CDR3: CASSFFAGAIGGLYF; DNA: TGTGCCAGCAGTTTCTTCGCGGGAGCAATAGGAGGACTGTACTTC; D: TRBD2; size: many; J: TRBJ2-7; V: TRBV28
CDR3: CASSRGTWGDTGELFF; DNA: TGTGCCAGCAGTCGGGGGACTTGGGGGGACACCGGGGAGCTGTTTTTT; D: -; size: -; J: TRBJ2-2; V: TRBV27
CDR3: CATSDLRSGPTGELFF; DNA: TGTGCCACCAGTGATTTACGATCAGGGCCCACCGGGGAGCTGTTTTTT; D: -; size: -; J: TRBJ2-2; V: TRBV24-1
CDR3: CASSVDRGTEAFF; DNA: TGTGCCAGCAGCGTTGACAGGGGCACTGAAGCTTTCTTT; D: TRBD1; size: many; J: TRBJ1-1; V: TRBV3-1
CDR3: CSAKTGGGKNIQYF; DNA: TGCAGTGCTAAAACAGGGGGCGGGAAAAACATTCAGTACTTC; D: TRBD1; size: many; J: TRBJ2-4; V: TRBV20-1
CDR3: CASSYGGGTSTDTQYF; DNA: TGTGCCAGCAGTTACGGTGGCGGGACTAGCACAGATACGCAGTATTTT; D: -; size: -; J: TRBJ2-3; V: TRBV6-5
CDR3: CASSYGLAGGAGHEQYF; DNA: TGCGCCAGCAGCTATGGACTAGCGGGGGGCGCCGGGCACGAGCAGTACTTC; D: TRBD2; size: -; J: TRBJ2-7; V: TRBV5-1
CDR3: CSASLAGTSRQYF; DNA: TGCAGTGCTAGCCTAGCGGGAACGAGTCGGCAGTACTTC; D: TRBD2; size: many; J: TRBJ2-7; V: TRBV20-1
CDR3: CASSNQGVPYEQYF; DNA: TGTGCCAGCAGTAACCAGGGGGTTCCCTACGAGCAGTACTTC; D: TRBD1; size: -; J: TRBJ2-7; V: TRBV27
CDR3: CASSGGLAGNEQFF; DNA: TGCGCCAGCAGCGGGGGACTAGCCGGCAATGAGCAGTTCTTC; D: TRBD2; size: few; J: TRBJ2-1; V: TRBV5-1
CDR3: CASSYPRGGYTGELFF; DNA: TGTGCCAGCAGTTACCCCAGGGGCGGATATACCGGGGAGCTGTTTTTT; D: -; size: few; J: TRBJ2-2; V: TRBV6-2/TRBV6-3
CDR3: CSARGTDGYEQYF; DNA: TGCAGTGCTAGGGGGACAGACGGCTACGAGCAGTACTTC; D: TRBD1; size: many; J: TRBJ2-7; V: TRBV20-1
CDR3: CASRPTGLGHDTQYF; DNA: TGTGCCAGCAGACCGACAGGGTTAGGGCACGATACGCAGTATTTT; D: TRBD1; size: many; J: TRBJ2-3; V: TRBV6-1
CDR3: CSARDMGSYGYTF; DNA: TGCAGTGCTAGAGATATGGGGTCCTATGGCTACACCTTC; D: -; size: -; J: TRBJ1-2; V: TRBV20-1
CDR3: CASSLVSGGPTEAFF; DNA: TGCGCCAGCAGCTTGGTCTCAGGGGGCCCCACTGAAGCTTTCTTT; D: TRBD1; size: -; J: TRBJ1-1; V: TRBV5-1
CDR3: CASSFARGTSGSGEQFF; DNA: TGTGCCAGCAGCTTCGCCAGGGGGACTAGCGGGAGCGGAGAGCAGTTCTTC; D: TRBD2; size: -; J: TRBJ2-1; V: TRBV11-2
CDR3: CSARGTSTRNEQFF; DNA: TGCAGTGCTAGGGGGACTAGTACCAGGAATGAGCAGTTCTTC; D: TRBD2; size: many; J: TRBJ2-1; V: TRBV20-1
CDR3: CASSSLDRPLSSGNTIYF; DNA: TGTGCCAGCAGTTCGTTGGACAGGCCCCTATCCTCTGGAAACACCATATATTTT; D: TRBD1; size: many; J: TRBJ1-3; V: TRBV27
CDR3: CASSKGTVGYGYTF; DNA: TGTGCCAGCAGTAAAGGGACGGTGGGGTATGGCTACACCTTC; D: -; size: -; J: TRBJ1-2; V: TRBV6-1
CDR3: CASSQTGYGYTF; DNA: TGTGCCAGCAGCCAAACAGGGTATGGCTACACCTTC; D: -; size: many; J: TRBJ1-2; V: TRBV27
CDR3: CASSVEEVAGVQETQYF; DNA: TGTGCCAGCAGCGTAGAAGAGGTAGCGGGTGTACAAGAGACCCAGTACTTC; D: TRBD2; size: -; J: TRBJ2-5; V: TRBV9
CDR3: CSVQLAGGRTDTQYF; DNA: TGCAGCGTCCAACTAGCGGGAGGCCGCACAGATACGCAGTATTTT; D: TRBD2; size: many; J: TRBJ2-3; V: TRBV29-1
CDR3: CAINPGPNYGYTF; DNA: TGTGCCATCAATCCCGGACCAAACTATGGCTACACCTTC; D: -; size: -; J: TRBJ1-2; V: TRBV10-3
CDR3: CASSRRDRASGSSTDTQYF; DNA: TGTGCCAGCTCACGTCGGGACAGAGCTAGCGGGAGTAGCACAGATACGCAGTATTTT; D: TRBD2; size: -; J: TRBJ2-3; V: TRBV18
CDR3: CASSLEVFQPQHF; DNA: TGTGCCAGCAGCTTAGAAGTTTTTCAGCCCCAGCATTTT; D: -; size: -; J: TRBJ1-5; V: TRBV5-8
CDR3: CSARDSRTADTQYF; DNA: TGCAGTGCTAGAGATTCGCGGACCGCAGATACGCAGTATTTT; D: -; size: many; J: TRBJ2-3; V: TRBV20-1
CDR3: CASSQGTGFLSANYGYTF; DNA: TGTGCCAGCAGTCAGGGGACAGGATTTTTATCAGCTAACTATGGCTACACCTTC; D: TRBD1; size: many; J: TRBJ1-2; V: TRBV6-1
CDR3: CASSYEGGRGYTF; DNA: TGTGCCAGCAGTTACGAAGGGGGTCGTGGCTACACCTTC; D: -; size: few; J: TRBJ1-2; V: TRBV6-4
CDR3: CASYGVRDYGMHTQYF; DNA: TGTGCCAGCTATGGGGTCCGGGACTACGGGATGCATACGCAGTATTTT; D: TRBD2; size: many; J: TRBJ2-3; V: TRBV27
CDR3: CASSSLREKTGLYEQYF; DNA: TGTGCCAGCAGTTCCCTCCGGGAAAAAACAGGGCTCTACGAGCAGTACTTC; D: -; size: many; J: TRBJ2-7; V: TRBV28
CDR3: CASSQDKLLAGYGNEQFF; DNA: TGCGCCAGCAGCCAAGATAAACTGCTAGCGGGATATGGCAATGAGCAGTTCTTC; D: TRBD2; size: -; J: TRBJ2-1; V: TRBV4-1
CDR3: CSVDKSGQGFGYTF; DNA: TGCAGCGTTGATAAATCCGGACAGGGTTTTGGCTACACCTTC; D: TRBD1; size: -; J: TRBJ1-2; V: TRBV29-1
CDR3: CASSLQGAPNTEAFF; DNA: TGTGCCAGCAGCTTGCAGGGGGCGCCGAACACTGAAGCTTTCTTT; D: TRBD1; size: many; J: TRBJ1-1; V: TRBV5-6
CDR3: CASSPETGPRYGYTF; DNA: TGTGCCAGCAGTCCTGAGACAGGGCCTAGATATGGCTACACCTTC; D: TRBD1; size: -; J: TRBJ1-2; V: TRBV2
CDR3: CAWSVLTPETQYF; DNA: TGTGCCTGGAGTGTGCTGACCCCAGAGACCCAGTACTTC; D: -; size: many; J: TRBJ2-5; V: TRBV30